This record concerns one T cell receptor beta chain sequence. The antigen remains undetermined. Data came from immunoSEQ multiplex PCR; TCRdb stores just in-frame clones and leaves some out. The top ten hold over 1.3% of the sample, which has roughly 130,000 clones, around four fifths seen once. The data are from a study of cytomegalovirus exposure and HLA in healthy donors. Findings and limits, study-wide: Cytomegalovirus-associated TCR beta chains were listed, numbering 164.

Germline lookup yields CDR1 SGHRS and CDR2 YFSETQ. V lost 1 base and J 4 bases, leaving 6 bases between the germline ends. The CDR3 length is 12 residues. The clonotype originates from a woman aged 25 to 39 in good health and CMV-seronegative. The rearrangement uses TRBV5-1 and TRBJ2-7, with D hard to call. Sequenced: PBMCs. The CDR3 coding sequence is TGCGCCAGCAGCTTGAACGGTTACGAGCAGTACTTC. Translated, it gives CASSLNGYEQYF.